The clone carrying this TCR beta chain was observed a few times. The CDR3 length is 14 residues. Germline assignment: CDR1 SGDLS and CDR2 YYNGEE. V lost 0 bases to trimming and J lost 4 bases, with 8 bases between them. The data are from a study of identical twins. TCRdb fed the 5' RACE reads into MiXCR, producing one record per CDR3 protein. The sample shows 1.5 million or so distinct CDR3 sequences, about 30% of them seen only once. Each donor was a healthy Caucasian. Specimen: cord blood. The clonotype comes from a newborn girl in good health. The chain recombines TRBV9 with TRBJ2-1; maybe TRBD1 (5 bases). CDR3 sequence (DNA): TGTGCCAGCAGCGTAGAACAGGTTTACAATGAGCAGTTCTTC. Encoded protein: CASSVEQVYNEQFF.